The table lists the clone carrying this TCR beta chain with a few counts. No antigen is known for it. Hyperthyroidism cases were recent diagnoses of under 2 months' duration in people aged 18 to 65. Exclusion covered patients with other autoimmune diseases or uncontrolled infections (as well as pregnancy or lactation). Fresh peripheral blood (roughly 9.7 ml) yielded the PBMCs. This specimen comes from a study of Graves' ophthalmopathy and Graves' hyperthyroidism. Overall study results and limits: In predicting ophthalmopathy progression, the model reached 65% to 71% sensitivity and 72.22% specificity.

Transcripts of RNA were the source for amplifying TCR beta CDR3 regions. HTBI primers served in a first-round RT-PCR, which a second-round multiplex PCR followed. TCRdb reprocessed the multiplex PCR reads via MiXCR and lists one record per CDR3 protein. The sample records roughly 610,000 distinct CDR3 sequences, 22% being singletons. The specimen sequenced was peripheral blood. The clonotype was recovered from a woman aged 18-29 years with stable Graves' hyperthyroidism. Some clones in this sample may be carry-over from other donors' samples.

The CDR3 region is CASSLGTESNYGYTF. The DNA for the CDR3 is TGTGCCAGCAGCTTAGGTACGGAGTCCAACTATGGCTACACCTTC. This chain uses TRBV13 with TRBJ1-2; no firm D call. V dropped 0 bases and J dropped 2 bases, with 10 bases sitting between them. The CDR3 sequence is 15 residues long. Germline CDR1 and CDR2: PRHDT and FYEKMQ (reference sequence).